This TCR beta chain was found in a study of T cells in Graves' hyperthyroidism and ophthalmopathy. Study details: At the time of initial diagnosis and before any treatment, peripheral blood was collected.

Study-level points and caveats: A model built on 13 V-J features separated ophthalmopathy from stable hyperthyroidism. Ophthalmopathy, as predicted by the model, came a median roughly 6.5 months after the prediction.

This clonotype has at least ten counts. Its antigen is unknown. The TCR beta CDR3 regions underwent amplification using RNA transcripts as the source. Carried out on the TCR CDR3, a first-round RT-PCR used the HTBI primer set. TCRdb independently ran MiXCR on the multiplex PCR reads; one entry per CDR3 protein. This sample has about 610,000 distinct CDR3 sequences; more than 15% occur once, and the top ten carry roughly 3.3%. There are 19 residues in the CDR3. Germline V CDR1 and CDR2: SGHAT, FQNNGV. V lost 5 bases, J lost 4 bases, and 18 bases stayed unmatched. V is TRBV11-2 and J is TRBJ2-7, with 12 bases lining up with TRBD2. This clonotype was sampled from a woman in her thirties or forties with Graves' ophthalmopathy. The sample taken for sequencing was blood. The CDR3 nucleotides are TGTGCCAGCAGCCACAGGATAGGGCTACGACTAGCGGGAGTTTACGAGCAGTACTTC. Its protein is CASSHRIGLRLAGVYEQYF.